A single sample is the source of the 15 T cell receptor beta chains below, sequenced in a study of identical twins. TCRdb redid the calling of the 5' RACE reads with MiXCR, one entry per CDR3 protein. The sample shows about 250,000 distinct CDR3 sequences, about 8.3% of them seen only once. The same data also contributed to another study, on yellow fever vaccine responses in identical twins.

Material for sequencing was CD8+ T cells sorted from blood. Every receptor here comes from a woman aged 18 to 35 in good health.

This clonotype has only a few counts. J is TRBJ1-3 and V is TRBV20-1; D unresolved. CDR1 DFQATT and CDR2 SNEGSKA come from the germline V gene (reference sequence). There are 15 residues in the CDR3. V was trimmed by 0 bases and J by 0 bases, leaving 9 bases between them. The CDR3, as DNA: TGCAGTGCTAGAGATATGTGGGGCTCTGGAAACACCATATATTTT. Translation: CSARDMWGSGNTIYF.

This chain connects TRBV28 to TRBJ2-7; D may be TRBD1 (6 bases). CDR1 and CDR2 (germline): MDHEN, SYDVKM. The CDR3 runs 13 residues. Trimming took off 5 bases at V and 9 bases at J, with 17 bases between the two ends. The DNA of the CDR3 is TGTGCCAGCAGTCCCCGGACAGCCACGGGGCAGTACTTC. Its protein product is CASSPRTATGQYF.

This chain joins TRBV14 and TRBJ1-1; unclear D gene. There are 15 residues in the CDR3. In germline, CDR1 is SGHDN, CDR2 FVKESK. The germline V and J ends were trimmed by 1 base and 6 bases, with 15 bases remaining between them. CDR3 protein: CASSQVVTAEAEAFF. CDR3 bases: TGTGCCAGCAGCCAAGTGGTTACAGCCGAAGCTGAAGCTTTCTTT.

This chain links TRBV4-3 with TRBJ2-2; D may be TRBD1 (5 bases). The CDR3 totals 16 residues. Trimming stripped 0 bases from V and 3 bases from J, with 11 bases between. Per the germline V gene, CDR1 is LGHNA and CDR2 is YSLEER. The CDR3 sequence is CASSQDRVGDTGELFF. The CDR3 coding sequence is TGCGCCAGCAGCCAAGATAGGGTAGGGGACACCGGGGAGCTGTTTTTT.

This clonotype came up a few times. This chain links TRBV20-1 with TRBJ1-5, with 7 bases identical to TRBD1. CDR3 length: 15 amino acids. V shed 6 bases and J 6 bases; nucleotides not matched to a gene: 14. The germline V gene encodes CDR1 DFQATT and CDR2 SNEGSKA (reference sequence). The CDR3 nucleotides are TGCAGTGCCCAGGACATAGGGGGCCCAGGTCAGCCCCAGCATTTT. Protein: CSAQDIGGPGQPQHF.

This clonotype was detected many times. The chain joins TRBV15 to TRBJ2-7; the D is unclear. Looked up from germline, CDR1 is LNHNV and CDR2 is YYDKDF (reference sequence). CDR3 size: 15 residues. V dropped 6 bases and J dropped 2 bases, with 17 bases sitting between them. In nucleotides, the CDR3 is TGTGCCACCAGTAAGCTGGAAGCCACCCCCTACGAGCAGTACTTC. It codes for CATSKLEATPYEQYF.

J is TRBJ1-6 and V is TRBV25-1; no firm D call. Germline-derived CDR1 and CDR2 are MGHDK and SYGVNS. V shed 3 bases and J shed 5 bases, with 8 bases lying between them. The CDR3 spans 14 residues. The CDR3 sequence: CASSEERNNSPLHF. In DNA, the CDR3 is TGTGCCAGCAGTGAGGAGCGGAATAATTCACCCCTCCACTTT.

This clonotype was observed many times. This rearrangement joins TRBV12-3 or TRBV12-4 to TRBJ2-3, with 7 positions matching TRBD2. V lost 6 bases and J lost 4; bases outside the gene matches: 13. The CDR3 has 16 residues. The CDR3 sequence: CASRSSGLSIADTQYF. The DNA for the CDR3 is TGTGCCAGCAGGTCCTCGGGACTAAGTATCGCAGATACGCAGTATTTT.

V usage is TRBV11-2 and J usage is TRBJ2-2, with D hard to call. Trimming stripped 2 bases from V and 3 bases from J, with 10 bases between. Germline CDR1 SGHAT, CDR2 FQNNGV. This CDR3 spans 15 amino acids. The CDR3 region is CASSLKGSHTGELFF. In DNA, the CDR3 is TGTGCCAGCAGCTTAAAGGGCTCCCACACCGGGGAGCTGTTTTTT.

The table lists this clonotype with many counts. The chain carries TRBV27 and TRBJ1-1; D may be TRBD1 (5 bases). CDR1 MNHEY and CDR2 SMNVEV come from the germline V gene (reference sequence). This CDR3 comprises 13 residues. The V and J ends lost 6 bases and 1 base respectively, with 9 bases between them. The CDR3 loop is CASSLRGNTEAFF. Here the CDR3 DNA reads TGTGCCAGCAGCTTGAGGGGGAACACTGAAGCTTTCTTT.

This clonotype was recorded a few times. The genes are TRBV4-3 and TRBJ2-7, with D tentatively TRBD2 (5 bases). There are 15 residues in the CDR3. CDR1 is LGHNA and CDR2 is YSLEER in the germline V gene. The V end lost 0 bases, the J end lost 4 bases, and 13 bases lay between the germline ends. The CDR3, as DNA: TGCGCCAGCAGCCAAGATGAAGCGGACCTTTACGAGCAGTACTTC. Translated, it gives CASSQDEADLYEQYF.

The table lists this clonotype with a few counts. This chain joins TRBV5-1 and TRBJ2-1, with 12 bases fitting TRBD2. Germline CDR1 SGHRS, CDR2 YFSETQ. This CDR3 contains 17 residues. The ends lost 4 bases at V and 3 bases at J; junction bases unmatched: 8. This CDR3 reads CASSGLAGTLIYNEQFF. CDR3 bases: TGCGCCAGCAGCGGACTAGCGGGGACTTTAATCTACAATGAGCAGTTCTTC.

At least ten counts were recorded for this clonotype. The V and J genes are TRBV28 and TRBJ2-5; tentatively, D is TRBD1 (7 bases). The CDR3 spans 19 residues. The V and J ends lost 1 base and 2 bases respectively, with 23 bases between them. CDR1 MDHEN and CDR2 SYDVKM come from the germline V gene. DNA of the CDR3: TGTGCCAGCAGTTTATTGGCCCCTCGGGCAGGGGGGTGGCAAGAGACCCAGTACTTC. Translating it yields CASSLLAPRAGGWQETQYF.

This clonotype occurred a few times. This sequence joins TRBV27 and TRBJ2-1; the D gene could be TRBD1 or TRBD2 (5 bases each). The CDR3 is 18 residues long. From germline, CDR1 is MNHEY and CDR2 SMNVEV (reference sequence). The V end was cut by 3 bases, the J end by 3 bases, with 21 bases between. The CDR3 DNA follows: TGTGCCAGCAGTTTCTCGCATGGACGGGACCTCCACTACAATGAGCAGTTCTTC. Translating gives CASSFSHGRDLHYNEQFF.

This clonotype was found a few times. The chain combines TRBV7-9 with TRBJ2-1, with D possibly being TRBD1 or TRBD2 (5 bases each). V was clipped by 2 bases and J by 5 bases, with 16 bases between them. CDR1 and CDR2 from the germline V gene are SEHNR and FQNEAQ (reference sequence). The CDR3 is 16 residues long. CDR3 sequence: CASSLFGTAGDNEQFF. CDR3 nucleotide sequence: TGTGCCAGCAGCTTATTCGGGACCGCCGGAGACAATGAGCAGTTCTTC.